The entry below gives a single T cell receptor (beta chain) sequence along with its context. The antigen is unknown. These data belong to a study of blood T cells in healthy people across ages. Germline CDR1 reads MNHEY; CDR2 reads SVGAGI. V was clipped by 1 base and J by 2 bases; unmatched bases: 1. This CDR3 spans 14 amino acids. Sample-barcoded 5' priming and a J-beta primer mix drove a second PCR of roughly 6 to 12 cycles. TCRdb reprocessed the 5' RACE reads via MiXCR and lists one record per CDR3 protein. The data show roughly 1,300,000 distinct CDR3 sequences, with approximately 59% seen just once and over 5% held by the top ten. Points from the study as a whole: The lack of PBMC sorting stopped any conclusive naive versus antigen-experienced comparison. More naive CD4+ cells and higher diversity were found in long-lived than in aged donors.

The origin of this receptor is a man aged 18 to 29 in good health. The chain couples TRBV6-5 to TRBJ2-7; 8 bases are a match to TRBD1. Input material: blood. Written as DNA, the CDR3 is TGTGCCAGCAGTTACTTACAGGGGGCCTACGAGCAGTACTTC. It is translated as CASSYLQGAYEQYF.